A single sample gave rise to the 15 T cell receptor beta chains below, sequenced in a study of shared clonotypes between healthy human individuals. TCRdb's table, derived via immunoSEQ multiplex PCR, lists solely in-frame clones and lacks some. This table has 450,000 to 500,000 clones, around 85% appearing once. The sample comprised PBMCs. Receptors originate from a middle-aged woman in good health. Some clones in this sample may be carry-over from other donors' samples.

V gene TRBV28 combines with J gene TRBJ2-1, with TRBD1 identical over 12 bases. The CDR3 sequence is 15 residues long. V lost 6 bases to trimming and J lost 8 bases; unmatched junction nucleotides: 8. Germline CDR1 and CDR2: MDHEN and SYDVKM. The CDR3 bases are TGTGCCAGCAGCGGACCGGGACAGGGGGCATATGAGCAGTTCTTC. This encodes CASSGPGQGAYEQFF.

Note on this clone: A read error is the likely source, as a far larger clone sits one nucleotide away. Other DNA sequences in the sample encode the same CDR3. This chain joins TRBV30 and TRBJ2-7, with TRBD1 matching over 8 bases. Germline V lookup: CDR1 GTSNPN, CDR2 SVGIG (reference sequence). V dropped 3 bases and J dropped 1; count of bases not matched to a gene: 2. There are 13 residues in the CDR3. The CDR3 DNA reads TGTGCCTGGAGGGACAGGGTATCCTACGAGCAGTACTTC. As protein: CAWRDRVSYEQYF.

The chain is built from TRBV28 and TRBJ2-7; 12 bases are shared with TRBD1. V was clipped by 5 bases and J by 4 bases; unmatched bases: 3. Germline CDR1 reads MDHEN; CDR2 reads SYDVKM. The length of the CDR3 is 14 residues. The CDR3 DNA follows: TGTGCCAGCAGTCGGGACAGGGGGCAATACGAGCAGTACTTC. It specifies CASSRDRGQYEQYF.

About this clone: A far more abundant clone sits one base away, making this likely a read error. V and J are TRBV5-6 and TRBJ2-2; the D gene is possibly TRBD1 (5 bases). This CDR3 has 16 amino acids. Between the trimmed V and J ends, which lost 4 bases and 0 bases, there was a span of 13 bases. Germline loops: CDR1 SGHDT, CDR2 YYEEEE. CDR3 in amino acids: CASSPDGHANTGELFF. For the CDR3, the DNA is TGTGCCAGCAGCCCGGACGGACACGCGAACACCGGGGAGCTGTTTTTT. The full variable domain, its missing parts supplied by reference TRBV5-6 and TRBJ2-2, is DAGVTQSPTHLIKTRGQQVTLRCSPKSGHDTVSWYQQALGQGPQFIFQYYEEEERQRGNFPDRFSGHQFPNYSSELNVNALLLGDSALYLCASSPDGHANTGELFFGEGSRLTVL.

The gene calls are TRBV15 and TRBJ2-7, with TRBD2 as a possible D gene (5 bases). Germline V gives CDR1 LNHNV, CDR2 YYDKDF (reference sequence). CDR3 length: 12 amino acids. With 8 bases removed from V and 4 bases from J, the gap between germline ends came to 12 bases. The CDR3 is CATSSSRYEQYF. CDR3 bases: TGTGCCACCTCTTCTAGCCGGTACGAGCAGTACTTC.

A note on this clone: A read error likely explains this, since a far larger clone differs by one base. V and J are TRBV19 and TRBJ1-4, with a weak D call TRBD1 (5 bases). The germline V and J ends were trimmed by 5 bases and 5 bases, with 9 bases remaining between them. CDR1 LNHDA and CDR2 SQIVND come from the germline V gene (reference sequence). The CDR3 extends over 13 amino acids. The CDR3: CASSVSGNEKLFF. In DNA form, the CDR3 reads TGTGCCAGTAGTGTTTCAGGGAATGAAAAACTGTTTTTT.

This rearrangement joins TRBV19 to TRBJ1-1, with no clear D. The CDR3 loop spans 13 amino acids. Trimming pared 4 bases from V and 4 bases from J, leaving 10 bases between. The V gene's germline CDR1 is LNHDA and CDR2 SQIVND (reference sequence). For the CDR3, the DNA is TGTGCCAGTAGTACGCGGGCTGGCACTGAAGCTTTCTTT. Amino acids: CASSTRAGTEAFF.

The CDR3 sequence is CSAGPEQFF. CDR3 coding DNA: TGCAGTGCTGGCCCTGAGCAGTTCTTC. The V and J genes are TRBV20-1 and TRBJ2-1; D ambiguous. Trimming pared 5 bases from V and 9 bases from J, leaving 5 bases between. CDR3 length: 9 amino acids. Looked up from germline, CDR1 is DFQATT and CDR2 is SNEGSKA (reference sequence).

The V gene is TRBV27, the J gene TRBJ2-1; TRBD2 matches at 7 bases. CDR1 and CDR2 (germline): MNHEY, SMNVEV (reference sequence). With V trimmed by 3 bases and J by 4 bases, 3 bases remained unmatched. CDR3 length: 14 amino acids. This CDR3 reads CASSLTSTYNEQFF. The CDR3 coding sequence is TGTGCCAGCAGTTTGACTAGCACTTACAATGAGCAGTTCTTC.

The chain combines TRBV19 with TRBJ1-1; 7 nucleotides align to TRBD1. Germline V gene data show CDR1 as LNHDA and CDR2 as SQIVND (reference sequence). This CDR3 contains 13 residues. V dropped 5 bases and J dropped 4; count of bases not matched to a gene: 4. Here the CDR3 DNA reads TGTGCCAGTAGTTTAGGGGGCGGCACTGAAGCTTTCTTT. This sequence encodes CASSLGGGTEAFF.

Written as DNA, the CDR3 is TGTGCCAGCAGCCCCCTCCAGCGGGAAGGGGCCTACGAGCAGTACTTC. Its translation is CASSPLQREGAYEQYF. The chain links TRBV11-2 to TRBJ2-7; 7 bases map to TRBD2. The J segment lost 2 bases and the V segment lost 5 bases, leaving 12 bases of the junction unmatched. CDR3 length: 16 amino acids. Germline lookup yields CDR1 SGHAT and CDR2 FQNNGV.

The V call is TRBV5-8, the J call TRBJ1-5; no reliable D call. V shed 5 bases and J shed 7 bases, with 16 bases lying between them. In germline, CDR1 is SGHTS, CDR2 YDEGEE. The CDR3 is 14 residues long. The CDR3 region has the DNA TGTGCCAGCAGTCTGGACCCTCCCTCCCAGCCCCAGCATTTT. Its translation: CASSLDPPSQPQHF.

This clone was counted a single time. A far larger clone is just one base off, so this is likely a read error. The rearrangement uses TRBV14 and TRBJ2-5; D not certain. V lost 4 bases and J 5 bases, leaving 11 bases between the germline ends. The CDR3 spans 13 residues. Looked up from germline, CDR1 is SGHDN and CDR2 is FVKESK. CDR3 sequence reads: CASSPHVGETQYF. The CDR3 DNA reads as TGTGCCAGCAGCCCTCACGTAGGGGAGACCCAGTACTTC.

The chain recombines TRBV11-2 with TRBJ2-7; 8 nucleotides agree with TRBD1. The ends lost 1 base at V and 5 bases at J; junction bases unmatched: 10. Germline V gene data show CDR1 as SGHAT and CDR2 as FQNNGV. The CDR3 runs to 16 residues. CDR3 amino acids: CASSLGAGGEAHEQYF. CDR3 nucleotide sequence: TGTGCCAGCAGCTTAGGGGCAGGGGGCGAAGCCCACGAGCAGTACTTC.

The V gene is TRBV11-2, the J gene TRBJ1-1; D unresolved. The germline gives CDR1 SGHAT, CDR2 FQNNGV. CDR3 size: 14 residues. Trimming cost V 1 base and J 5 bases, with 11 bases left between them. The CDR3 nucleotides are TGTGCCAGCAGCTTAGTCGTCATGCGGACTGAAGCTTTCTTT. Translating it yields CASSLVVMRTEAFF. Based on the CDR3 plus reference TRBV11-2 and TRBJ1-1, the full variable domain is EAGVAQSPRYKIIEKRQSVAFWCNPISGHATLYWYQQILGQGPKLLIQFQNNGVVDDSQLPKDRFSAERLKGVDSTLKIQPAKLEDSAVYLCASSLVVMRTEAFFGQGTRLTVV.